Below, 26 T cell receptor beta chains from the same sample are listed, as sequenced in a study of cytomegalovirus exposure and HLA in healthy donors. Primers for the PCR totalled 60 Vbeta and 13 Jbeta. Here immunoSEQ multiplex PCR was the method, and the copy in TCRdb shows in-frame clones only, minus some. The table has more than 80,000 clones, around 76% seen once. Sequencing used PBMCs. Receptor source: a man younger than 30 in good health and CMV-seropositive.

The J gene is TRBJ2-2, the V gene TRBV18; weak D call: TRBD1 (5 bases). The germline V gene has CDR1 KGHSH and CDR2 LQKENI. V gave up 6 bases and J gave up 2 bases, with 13 bases separating them. The CDR3 covers 15 residues. CDR3 loop: CASSQMRTNTGELFF. The CDR3 DNA is TGTGCCAGCTCCCAAATGAGGACAAACACCGGGGAGCTGTTTTTT.

This sequence joins TRBV7-3 and TRBJ2-3; D unresolved. The CDR3 sequence is 13 residues long. Germline CDR1 SGHTA, CDR2 FQGTGA. V was clipped by 2 bases and J by 3 bases, with 6 bases between them. The CDR3 sequence is CASSLGPTDTQYF. DNA of the CDR3: TGTGCCAGCAGCTTAGGCCCAACAGATACGCAGTATTTT.

The chain combines TRBV18 with TRBJ2-5, with 7 bases fitting TRBD1. The J call is in doubt because the DNA end fits TRBJ2-7 better. From germline, CDR1 is KGHSH and CDR2 LQKENI. The CDR3 is 14 residues long. CDR3 nucleotide sequence: TGTGCCAGCTCACCAGACAGGGACTCCTACGAGCAGTACTTC. It yields the protein CASSPDRDSYEQYF.

The CDR3: CASSLVRESVIQYF. The CDR3 coding sequence is TGTGCCAGCAGCTTGGTCAGGGAATCAGTCATTCAGTACTTC. This chain joins TRBV5-6 and TRBJ2-4, with D perhaps matching TRBD1 (5 bases). Trimming removed 0 bases from V and 9 bases from J, with 13 bases in between. The CDR3 extends over 14 amino acids. Germline CDR1 and CDR2: SGHDT and YYEEEE.

The chain uses TRBV10-3 and TRBJ1-5; weak D call: TRBD1 (5 bases). CDR1 and CDR2 from the germline V gene are ENHRY and SYGVKD. This CDR3 is built from 15 residues. Between the trimmed V and J ends, which lost 4 bases and 5 bases, there was a span of 15 bases. CDR3 bases: TGTGCCATCAGTGTCGGGGGAACAGACCATCAGCCCCAGCATTTT. It codes for CAISVGGTDHQPQHF.

This clone occurred a few times. DNA of the CDR3: TGTGGAACGGGGGGTGGTAATGAAAAACTGTTTTTT. Translating gives CGTGGGNEKLFF. The chain carries TRBV2 and TRBJ1-4; perhaps TRBD1 as D (5 bases). The CDR3 consists of 12 residues. CDR1 SNHLY and CDR2 FYNNEI come from the germline V gene.

The chain employs TRBV28 and TRBJ2-3; 9 positions agree with TRBD1. The trim removed 1 base at V and 2 bases at J, leaving 13 bases unmatched. The germline CDR1 and CDR2 sequences are MDHEN and SYDVKM. CDR3 length: 19 residues. CDR3 in amino acids: CASSLLSLGQGIFTDTQYF. CDR3 coding DNA: TGTGCCAGCAGTTTATTAAGTTTGGGACAGGGAATCTTCACAGATACGCAGTATTTT.

The chain employs TRBV6-1 and TRBJ1-1; D is undetermined. V was clipped by 2 bases and J by 0 bases, with 10 bases between them. Germline assignment: CDR1 MNHNS and CDR2 SASEGT. There are 15 residues in the CDR3. CDR3 bases: TGTGCCAGCAGTGAAATAAGACATTTGAACACTGAAGCTTTCTTT. This sequence encodes CASSEIRHLNTEAFF.

The chain is built from TRBV6-5 and TRBJ2-5; TRBD2 might be the D (6 bases). The length of the CDR3 is 14 residues. The germline V gene has CDR1 MNHEY and CDR2 SVGAGI. V shed 2 bases and J shed 5 bases, with 12 bases lying between them. In DNA form, the CDR3 reads TGTGCCAGCAGTTACAGGGGAGGCCGGGAGACCCAGTACTTC. Amino acids: CASSYRGGRETQYF.

The chain is built from TRBV28 and TRBJ1-1; D is possibly TRBD1 (5 bases). Trimming took 6 bases from V and 7 from J, leaving 18 bases between them. CDR3 length: 14 residues. Germline V lookup: CDR1 MDHEN, CDR2 SYDVKM. CDR3 nucleotide sequence: TGTGCCAGCAGCCCAGGGACTGTCCCGTATGAAGCTTTCTTT. Translation gives CASSPGTVPYEAFF.

This sequence joins TRBV6-1 and TRBJ2-3; TRBD2 agrees at 12 bases. The CDR3 covers 19 residues. Germline values: CDR1 MNHNS, CDR2 SASEGT. Trimming at V came to 4 bases and at J to 2 bases, leaving 13 bases not matched to a gene. CDR3 protein: CASSALTGTSGSFTDTQYF. As DNA, the CDR3 is TGTGCCAGCAGTGCCCTCACCGGGACTAGCGGGTCCTTCACAGATACGCAGTATTTT.

A few counts support this clone. The chain combines TRBV28 with TRBJ1-2; the D is unclear. V shed 7 bases and J shed 7 bases, with 19 bases lying between them. The CDR3 loop spans 14 amino acids. CDR1 and CDR2 (germline): MDHEN, SYDVKM. This CDR3 reads CASTVGTDQSGYTF. In nucleotides, the CDR3 is TGTGCCAGCACCGTGGGCACCGACCAGAGTGGCTACACCTTC.

V usage is TRBV25-1 and J usage is TRBJ2-7; weak D call: TRBD2 (6 bases). Trimming left V 5 bases short and J 3 bases short, with 14 bases between. This CDR3 is 14 amino acids long. Germline CDR1 reads MGHDK; CDR2 reads SYGVNS. CDR3 protein: CASSPPRRGYEQYF. The DNA for the CDR3 is TGTGCCAGCAGTCCCCCCCGGAGGGGCTACGAGCAGTACTTC.

The V call is TRBV28, the J call TRBJ1-2; D is unresolved. The ends were cut back, 3 bases at V and 8 bases at J, with 10 bases in the middle. Germline V CDR1 and CDR2: MDHEN, SYDVKM. This CDR3 spans 12 amino acids. The CDR3 DNA sequence: TGTGCCAGCAGTTTCTATCCGCAAGGCTACACCTTC. Residues: CASSFYPQGYTF.

The CDR3 sequence: CASSLRQMNNEQFF. For the CDR3, the DNA is TGTGCCAGCAGTTTGCGACAGATGAACAATGAGCAGTTCTTC. The chain links TRBV27 to TRBJ2-1, with D tentatively TRBD1 (5 bases). CDR1 is MNHEY and CDR2 is SMNVEV in the germline V gene (reference sequence). V lost 3 bases, J lost 5 bases, and 11 bases lay in between. This CDR3 has 14 residues.

This clone was seen a few times. The chain employs TRBV19 and TRBJ2-1, with D possibly being TRBD2 (6 bases). Per the germline V gene, CDR1 is LNHDA and CDR2 is SQIVND (reference sequence). This CDR3 has 14 residues. Trimming cost V 9 bases and J 4 bases, with 16 bases left between them. The CDR3 loop reads CASTPRGIYNEQFF. The CDR3 DNA is TGTGCCAGCACCCCTCGGGGGATTTACAATGAGCAGTTCTTC.

The rearrangement links TRBV2 to TRBJ2-1; D possibly corresponds to TRBD1 (6 bases). The CDR3 contains 15 residues. Trimming took 3 bases from V and 3 from J, leaving 12 bases between them. The germline CDR1 and CDR2 sequences are SNHLY and FYNNEI. CDR3: CASSDQGKVYNEQFF. CDR3 sequence (DNA): TGTGCCAGCAGTGATCAGGGGAAAGTCTACAATGAGCAGTTCTTC.

This clone was picked up many times. The gene calls are TRBV2 and TRBJ1-5; a weak D match, TRBD1 (6 bases). The V and J ends lost 6 bases and 7 bases respectively, with 16 bases between them. The CDR3 totals 14 residues. Per the germline V gene, CDR1 is SNHLY and CDR2 is FYNNEI. The CDR3: CASRGTSQGQPQHF. Written as DNA, the CDR3 is TGTGCCAGCAGGGGCACCAGCCAGGGGCAGCCCCAGCATTTT.

The rearrangement uses TRBV29-1 and TRBJ1-2, with 9 bases identical to TRBD1. J was trimmed by 4 bases and V by 3 bases; bases with no gene match: 3. Germline values: CDR1 SQVTM, CDR2 ANQGSEA. CDR3 length equals 13 residues. CDR3 DNA sequence: TGCAGCGTTGACGACAGGGGGGCCTATGGCTACACCTTC. Translated: CSVDDRGAYGYTF.

This sequence joins TRBV11-2 and TRBJ2-3, with 8 bases identical to TRBD2. J gave up 1 base and V 6 bases, and 6 bases lay outside the gene matches. The CDR3 is made up of 15 amino acids. Germline assignment: CDR1 SGHAT and CDR2 FQNNGV. Written as DNA, the CDR3 is TGTGCCAGCAGTTGGCGGGAGGTGGGCACAGATACGCAGTATTTT. Its translation is CASSWREVGTDTQYF.

This clone appeared a few times. The rearrangement links TRBV7-9 to TRBJ2-1, with 9 bases fitting TRBD2. The J segment lost 8 bases and the V segment lost 1 base, leaving 3 bases of the junction unmatched. The CDR3 covers 14 residues. The V gene's germline CDR1 is SEHNR and CDR2 FQNEAQ (reference sequence). CDR3 coding DNA: TGTGCCAGCAGCTTAGTAGGCGGGAGGGATGAGCAGTTCTTC. Translated, it gives CASSLVGGRDEQFF.

V and J are TRBV5-6 and TRBJ1-2; no firm D call. V was shortened by 1 base and J by 8 bases, with 6 bases between the two germline ends. Germline CDR1 and CDR2: SGHDT and YYEEEE. This CDR3 spans 11 amino acids. The chain's CDR3 is CASSLTWGYTF. Here the CDR3 DNA reads TGTGCCAGCAGCTTGACATGGGGCTACACCTTC.

The J gene is TRBJ2-7, the V gene TRBV7-3, with D uncertain. Germline assignment: CDR1 SGHTA and CDR2 FQGTGA. This CDR3 has 13 amino acids. V lost 5 bases and J 0 bases, leaving 8 bases between the germline ends. CDR3 sequence (DNA): TGTGCCAGCAGCCCCCCGGGCTCCTACGAGCAGTACTTC. The encoded protein is CASSPPGSYEQYF.

This clone turned up a few times. The V call is TRBV9, the J call TRBJ2-2; 7 nucleotides match TRBD2. Trimming at V came to 0 bases and at J to 7 bases, leaving 3 bases not matched to a gene. The CDR3 totals 14 residues. Germline V CDR1 and CDR2: SGDLS, YYNGEE. The CDR3 region has the DNA TGTGCCAGCAGCGTAGTGGCTAGCGGCGGGGAGCTGTTTTTT. It is translated as CASSVVASGGELFF. The entire variable domain, with the rest obtained from reference TRBV9 and TRBJ2-2, is as follows: DSGVTQTPKHLITATGQRVTLRCSPRSGDLSVYWYQQSLDQGLQFLIQYYNGEERAKGNILERFSAQQFPDLHSELNLSSLELGDSALYFCASSVVASGGELFFGEGSRLTVL.

V and J are TRBV28 and TRBJ1-5; a weak D match, TRBD1 (6 bases). This CDR3 has 16 residues. Germline V CDR1 and CDR2: MDHEN, SYDVKM. V gave up 6 bases and J gave up 0 bases, with 15 bases separating them. The CDR3 spells CASSRVQGVSNQPQHF. Written as DNA, the CDR3 is TGTGCCAGCAGCCGAGTACAGGGAGTTAGCAATCAGCCCCAGCATTTT.

The rearrangement links TRBV11-3 to TRBJ2-1; 12 bases are shared with TRBD2. The V gene end was trimmed by 5 bases and the J gene end by 6 bases; junction bases not matched to a gene: 5. Germline CDR1 SGHNT, CDR2 YENEEA. The CDR3 runs to 15 residues. The CDR3: CASSLGLAGLNEQFF. CDR3 bases: TGTGCCAGCAGCCTGGGACTAGCGGGTCTCAATGAGCAGTTCTTC.